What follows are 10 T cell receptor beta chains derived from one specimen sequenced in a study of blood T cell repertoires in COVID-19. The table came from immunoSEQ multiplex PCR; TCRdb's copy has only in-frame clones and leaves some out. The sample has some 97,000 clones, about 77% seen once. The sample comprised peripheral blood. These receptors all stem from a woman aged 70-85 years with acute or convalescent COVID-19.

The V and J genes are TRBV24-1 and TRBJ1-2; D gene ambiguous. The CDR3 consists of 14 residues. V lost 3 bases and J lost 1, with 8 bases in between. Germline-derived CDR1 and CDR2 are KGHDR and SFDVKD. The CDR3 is CATSDLGSNYGYTF. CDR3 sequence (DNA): TGTGCCACCAGTGATCTCGGGAGTAACTATGGCTACACCTTC.

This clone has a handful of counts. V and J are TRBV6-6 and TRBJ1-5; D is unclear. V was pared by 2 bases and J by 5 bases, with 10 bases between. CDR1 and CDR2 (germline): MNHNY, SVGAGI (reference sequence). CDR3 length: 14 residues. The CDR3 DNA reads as TGTGCCAGCAGTTACGACTCCCGGGATCAGCCCCAGCATTTT. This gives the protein CASSYDSRDQPQHF.

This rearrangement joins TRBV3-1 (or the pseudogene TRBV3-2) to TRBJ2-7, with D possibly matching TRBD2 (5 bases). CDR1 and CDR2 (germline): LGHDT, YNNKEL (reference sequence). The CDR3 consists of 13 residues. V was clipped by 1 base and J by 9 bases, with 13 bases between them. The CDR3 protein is CASSQGTAGGQYV. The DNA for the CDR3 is TGTGCCAGCAGCCAAGGCACGGCTGGAGGGCAGTACGTC.

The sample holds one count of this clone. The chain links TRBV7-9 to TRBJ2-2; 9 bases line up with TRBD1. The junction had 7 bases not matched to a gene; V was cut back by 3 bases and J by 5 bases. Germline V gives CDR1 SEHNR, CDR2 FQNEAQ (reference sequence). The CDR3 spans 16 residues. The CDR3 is CASSFRDRDTTGELFF. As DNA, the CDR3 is TGTGCCAGCAGCTTCCGGGACAGGGATACGACCGGGGAGCTGTTTTTT.

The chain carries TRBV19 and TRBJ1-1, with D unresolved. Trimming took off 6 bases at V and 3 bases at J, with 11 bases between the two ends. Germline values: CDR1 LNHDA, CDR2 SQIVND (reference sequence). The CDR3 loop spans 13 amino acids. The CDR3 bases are TGTGCCAGTAGAGCCGTTCGAGACACTGAAGCTTTCTTT. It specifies CASRAVRDTEAFF.

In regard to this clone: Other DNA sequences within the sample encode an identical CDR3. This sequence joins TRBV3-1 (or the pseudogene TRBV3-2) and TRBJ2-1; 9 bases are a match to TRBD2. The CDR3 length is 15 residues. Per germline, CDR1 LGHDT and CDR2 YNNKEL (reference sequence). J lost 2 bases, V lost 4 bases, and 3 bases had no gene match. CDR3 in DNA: TGTGCCAGCAGCCCGACTAGCGGCCCCTACAATGAGCAGTTCTTC. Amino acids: CASSPTSGPYNEQFF.

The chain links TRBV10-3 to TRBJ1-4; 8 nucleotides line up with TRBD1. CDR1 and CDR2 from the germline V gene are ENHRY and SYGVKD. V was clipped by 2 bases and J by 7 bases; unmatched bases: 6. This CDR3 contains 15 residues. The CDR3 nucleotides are TGTGCCATCAGTGAGGGTGCACAGGGGGGTGAAAAACTGTTTTTT. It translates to CAISEGAQGGEKLFF.

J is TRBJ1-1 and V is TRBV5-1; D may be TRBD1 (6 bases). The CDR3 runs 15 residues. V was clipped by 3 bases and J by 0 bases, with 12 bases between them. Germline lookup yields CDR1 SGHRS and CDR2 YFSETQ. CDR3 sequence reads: CASSSGQIMNTEAFF. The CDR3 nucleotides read TGCGCCAGCAGCTCCGGACAGATCATGAACACTGAAGCTTTCTTT.

This CDR3 reads CASSQEIDYGYTF. CDR3 bases: TGTGCCAGCAGCCAGGAGATAGACTATGGCTACACCTTC. V usage is TRBV14 and J usage is TRBJ1-2; D is unresolved. CDR1 and CDR2 from the germline V gene are SGHDN and FVKESK. V dropped 3 bases and J dropped 3 bases, with 8 bases sitting between them. The CDR3 sequence is 13 residues long.

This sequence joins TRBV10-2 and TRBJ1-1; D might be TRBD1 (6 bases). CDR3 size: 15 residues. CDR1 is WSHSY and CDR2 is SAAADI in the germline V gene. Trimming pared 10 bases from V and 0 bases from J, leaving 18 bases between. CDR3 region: CATRQENLMNTEAFF. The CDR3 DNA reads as TGCGCCACCCGACAGGAGAATCTTATGAACACTGAAGCTTTCTTT.